This T cell receptor beta chain stems from a study of graft-versus-host responses after intestinal transplantation. For the study at large: Grafts were multivisceral, liver-intestinal, or isolated intestinal.

TCRdb's table, derived via immunoSEQ multiplex PCR, lists solely in-frame clones and lacks some. The top ten hold about 0.34% of the sample, which has tens of thousands of clones, approximately 90% seen once. Regarding the study as a whole: Detected in recipient marrow were GvH clones, some of which were first observed in ileum or blood. Peak GvH clone levels in circulation were associated with early post-transplant HvG declines.

As concerns this clone: Antigen: not known.

The germline V and J ends were trimmed by 2 bases and 3 bases, with 10 bases remaining between them. Germline loops: CDR1 MNHNY, CDR2 SVGAGI (reference sequence). The length of the CDR3 is 14 residues. The source was unstimulated CD4+ T cells sorted from spleen or lymph node cells, collected before transplant. This receptor was identified in a human donor who was the organ donor for an intestinal transplant. The chain combines TRBV6-6 with TRBJ1-1; D is unresolved. The CDR3 sequence: CASSYMFRDTEAFF. DNA for the CDR3: TGTGCCAGCAGTTACATGTTCCGGGACACTGAAGCTTTCTTT.